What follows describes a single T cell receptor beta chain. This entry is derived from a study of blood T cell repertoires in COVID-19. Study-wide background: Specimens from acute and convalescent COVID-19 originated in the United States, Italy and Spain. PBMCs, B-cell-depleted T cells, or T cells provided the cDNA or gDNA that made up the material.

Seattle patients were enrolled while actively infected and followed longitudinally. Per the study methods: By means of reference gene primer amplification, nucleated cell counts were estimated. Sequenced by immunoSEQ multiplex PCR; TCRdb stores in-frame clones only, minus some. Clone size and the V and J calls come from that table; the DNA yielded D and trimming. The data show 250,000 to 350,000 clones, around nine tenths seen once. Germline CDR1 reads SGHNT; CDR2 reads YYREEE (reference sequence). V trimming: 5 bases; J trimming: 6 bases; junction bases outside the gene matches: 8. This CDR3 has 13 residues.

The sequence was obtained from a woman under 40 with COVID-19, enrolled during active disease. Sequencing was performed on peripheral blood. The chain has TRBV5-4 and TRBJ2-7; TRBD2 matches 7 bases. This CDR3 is CASSFAGDREQYF. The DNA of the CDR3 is TGTGCCAGCAGTTTTGCGGGGGATCGCGAGCAGTACTTC.